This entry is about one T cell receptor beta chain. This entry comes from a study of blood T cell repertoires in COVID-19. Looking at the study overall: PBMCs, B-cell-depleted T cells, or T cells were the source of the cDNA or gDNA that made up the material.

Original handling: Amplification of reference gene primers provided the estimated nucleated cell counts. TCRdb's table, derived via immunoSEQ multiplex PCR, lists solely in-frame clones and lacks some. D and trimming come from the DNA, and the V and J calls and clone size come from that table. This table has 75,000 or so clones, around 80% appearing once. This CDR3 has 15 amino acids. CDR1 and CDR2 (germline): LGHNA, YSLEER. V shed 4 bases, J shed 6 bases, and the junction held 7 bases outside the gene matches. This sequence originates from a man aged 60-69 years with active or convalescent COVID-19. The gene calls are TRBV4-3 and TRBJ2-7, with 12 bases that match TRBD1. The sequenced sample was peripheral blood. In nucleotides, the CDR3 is TGCGCCAGCAGCCCCACCGGGACAGGGGGCATCGAGCAGTACTTC. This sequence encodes CASSPTGTGGIEQYF.